This T cell receptor beta chain was obtained from a study of post-analysis software for immune sequencing data. Each TCR beta cDNA library carried unique molecular identifiers. TCRdb called the PCR reads again in MiXCR, with one record for every CDR3 protein. The sample has hundreds of thousands of distinct CDR3 sequences, more than 50% seen once; the top ten hold about 11%. This receptor was taken from a girl aged 2-10 years with multiple sclerosis. The sample taken for sequencing was blood.

Here the CDR3 reads CASSPLGASGYNEQFF. The CDR3 coding sequence is TGCGCCAGCAGTCCCTTAGGAGCTAGCGGGTACAATGAGCAGTTCTTC. This chain joins TRBV10-1 and TRBJ2-1; 8 nucleotides align to TRBD2. The junction had 10 bases not matched to a gene; V was cut back by 5 bases and J by 4 bases. CDR3 length: 16 residues. Germline lookup yields CDR1 WNHNN and CDR2 SYGVQD (reference sequence).